These 14 T cell receptor beta chains originate from one sample sequenced in a study of cytotoxic CD8 clonotypes in ibrutinib-treated CLL. Profiled with immunoSEQ multiplex PCR; TCRdb holds only in-frame clones, not every one. The data contain tens of thousands of clones, 75% of them singletons. Source: PBMCs, taken before ibrutinib treatment. Receptor source: a human donor with chronic lymphocytic leukemia.

V is TRBV7-3 and J is TRBJ2-3; a weak D match, TRBD2 (6 bases). The CDR3 has 18 residues. V was trimmed by 2 bases and J by 5 bases, leaving 23 bases between them. Germline CDR1 and CDR2: SGHTA and FQGTGA. The CDR3 reads CASSLLGGSGLGGDTQYF. In nucleotides, the CDR3 is TGTGCCAGCAGCTTACTCGGTGGTAGCGGTTTGGGCGGAGATACGCAGTATTTT.

The chain couples TRBV6-5 to TRBJ2-1; D possibly corresponds to TRBD2 (6 bases). V was shortened by 0 bases and J by 9 bases, with 15 bases between the two germline ends. The CDR3 is made up of 15 amino acids. Germline CDR1 MNHEY, CDR2 SVGAGI. The CDR3 nucleotides are TGTGCCAGCAGTTACTCAACAAATCGGCGGGGTGAGCAGTTCTTC. Its translation: CASSYSTNRRGEQFF.

The V call is TRBV11-2, the J call TRBJ1-2; tentative D call: TRBD1 (5 bases). Trimming removed 0 bases at V and 4 bases at J, with 15 bases between. The CDR3 has 16 amino acids. Germline-derived CDR1 and CDR2 are SGHAT and FQNNGV. The CDR3 loop is CASSLEQVGLGYGYTF. The DNA for the CDR3 is TGTGCCAGCAGCTTAGAACAGGTGGGGCTAGGCTATGGCTACACCTTC.

The chain combines TRBV7-2 with TRBJ2-1, with D possibly TRBD1 on 6 matching bases. The CDR3 has 14 residues. Germline V lookup: CDR1 SGHTA, CDR2 FQGNSA. Trimming pared 5 bases from V and 6 bases from J, leaving 14 bases between. CDR3 DNA sequence: TGTGCCAGCAGCCCCCAGGGGCCCCTCAATGAGCAGTTCTTC. Protein product: CASSPQGPLNEQFF.

J is TRBJ1-4 and V is TRBV19, with D possibly matching TRBD1 (6 bases). Germline CDR1 is LNHDA and CDR2 is SQIVND (reference sequence). V gave up 5 bases and J gave up 6 bases, with 16 bases separating them. The CDR3 consists of 15 residues. The CDR3 spells CASSSDSGGDEKLFF. For the CDR3, the DNA is TGTGCCAGTAGTTCGGACAGTGGAGGGGATGAAAAACTGTTTTTT.

This sequence joins TRBV5-1 and TRBJ1-1; D is possibly TRBD1 (5 bases). Germline CDR1 and CDR2: SGHRS and YFSETQ. Trimming left V 6 bases short and J 0 bases short, with 12 bases between. The CDR3 runs to 14 residues. CDR3 nucleotides: TGCGCCAGCACCTCCGAGACAGTGAACACTGAAGCTTTCTTT. This sequence encodes CASTSETVNTEAFF.

In DNA, the CDR3 is TGCAGCGTTGGGGATTACGAGCAGTACTTC. Translating gives CSVGDYEQYF. The J gene is TRBJ2-7, the V gene TRBV29-1; D unresolved. The V and J ends lost 4 bases and 4 bases respectively, with 5 bases between them. Germline V gene sequence: CDR1 SQVTM, CDR2 ANQGSEA. This CDR3 spans 10 amino acids.

This chain connects TRBV7-9 to TRBJ1-2; no firm D call. The CDR3 runs to 13 residues. Looked up from germline, CDR1 is SEHNR and CDR2 is FQNEAQ (reference sequence). V dropped 4 bases and J dropped 3 bases, with 9 bases sitting between them. The CDR3: CASSSIPDYGYTF. The DNA of the CDR3 is TGTGCCAGCAGCTCCATTCCAGACTATGGCTACACCTTC.

This clone was detected a few times. This rearrangement joins TRBV6-1 to TRBJ2-1; 15 bases align to TRBD2. This CDR3 is 15 amino acids long. The V gene's germline CDR1 is MNHNS and CDR2 SASEGT. With V trimmed by 7 bases and J by 10 bases, 8 bases remained unmatched. The CDR3: CASNPGTSGGPEQFF. The CDR3 DNA sequence: TGTGCCAGCAACCCCGGGACTAGCGGGGGGCCCGAGCAGTTCTTC.

By share, this clone counts as large. In DNA form, the CDR3 reads TGTGCCAGCCGCCCCCTTATGAGGGCTCCAAGGGATCAGCCCCAGCATTTT. Its translation is CASRPLMRAPRDQPQHF. The chain has TRBV5-8 and TRBJ1-5; D is unclear. V shed 7 bases and J shed 5 bases, with 25 bases lying between them. The CDR3 is 17 residues long. Germline V gives CDR1 SGHTS, CDR2 YDEGEE.

The gene calls are TRBV11-2 and TRBJ2-3, with D possibly being TRBD1 or TRBD2 (5 bases each). Between the trimmed V and J ends, which lost 7 bases and 10 bases, there was a span of 18 bases. Germline CDR1 reads SGHAT; CDR2 reads FQNNGV. This CDR3 spans 13 amino acids. The chain's CDR3 is CASIGAGMGAQYF. In DNA, the CDR3 is TGTGCCAGCATCGGGGCGGGTATGGGAGCGCAGTATTTT.

V usage is TRBV5-1 and J usage is TRBJ1-1, with D tentatively TRBD1 (5 bases). In germline, CDR1 is SGHRS, CDR2 YFSETQ. The CDR3 contains 16 residues. Trimming left V 4 bases short and J 5 bases short, with 21 bases between. The CDR3 here is CASSPNPRGYETEAFF. For the CDR3, the DNA is TGCGCCAGCAGCCCTAATCCGAGGGGCTATGAAACTGAAGCTTTCTTT. The full variable domain, its missing parts supplied by reference TRBV5-1 and TRBJ1-1, is KAGVTQTPRYLIKTRGQQVTLSCSPISGHRSVSWYQQTPGQGLQFLFEYFSETQRNKGNFPGRFSGRQFSNSRSEMNVSTLELGDSALYLCASSPNPRGYETEAFFGQGTRLTVV.

The rearrangement links TRBV9 to TRBJ1-4; D unresolved. Trimming stripped 2 bases from V and 5 bases from J, with 10 bases between. Per germline, CDR1 SGDLS and CDR2 YYNGEE. This CDR3 has 14 residues. The CDR3 protein is CASSVGTKNEKLFF. CDR3 bases: TGTGCCAGCAGCGTGGGAACAAAGAATGAAAAACTGTTTTTT.

This clone was detected a few times. The chain has TRBV18 and TRBJ2-7, with D perhaps TRBD1 (5 bases). V lost 0 bases and J 6 bases, leaving 15 bases between the germline ends. In germline, CDR1 is KGHSH, CDR2 LQKENI. The CDR3 sequence is 15 residues long. The CDR3 DNA sequence: TGTGCCAGCTCACCACCCAAGGGGATCGGGTCCGAGCAGTACTTC. It is translated as CASSPPKGIGSEQYF. The variable domain in full, with the rest retrieved from reference TRBV18 and TRBJ2-7, is NAGVMQNPRHLVRRRGQEARLRCSPMKGHSHVYWYRQLPEEGLKFMVYLQKENIIDESGMPKERFSAEFPKEGPSILRIQQVVRGDSAAYFCASSPPKGIGSEQYFGPGTRLTVT.